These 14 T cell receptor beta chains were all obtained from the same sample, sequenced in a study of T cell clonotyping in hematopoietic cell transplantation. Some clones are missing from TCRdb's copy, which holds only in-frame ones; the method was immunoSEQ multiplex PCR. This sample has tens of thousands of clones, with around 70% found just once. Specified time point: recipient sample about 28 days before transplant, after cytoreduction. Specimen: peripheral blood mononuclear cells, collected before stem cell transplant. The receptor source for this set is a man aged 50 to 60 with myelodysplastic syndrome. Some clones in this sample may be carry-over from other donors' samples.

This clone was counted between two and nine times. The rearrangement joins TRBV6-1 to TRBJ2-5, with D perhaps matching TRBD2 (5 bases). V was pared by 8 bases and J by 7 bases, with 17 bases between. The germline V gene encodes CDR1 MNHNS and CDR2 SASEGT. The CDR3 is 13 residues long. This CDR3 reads CASSLSDGGTQYF. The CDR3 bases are TGTGCCAGCTCCCTTAGCGACGGAGGGACCCAGTACTTC.

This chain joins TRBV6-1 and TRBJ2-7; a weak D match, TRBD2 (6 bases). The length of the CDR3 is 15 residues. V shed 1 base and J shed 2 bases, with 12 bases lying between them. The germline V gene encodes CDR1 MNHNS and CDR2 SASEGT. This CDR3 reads CASSEVAEGTYEQYF. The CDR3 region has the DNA TGTGCCAGCAGTGAAGTAGCGGAGGGGACCTACGAGCAGTACTTC.

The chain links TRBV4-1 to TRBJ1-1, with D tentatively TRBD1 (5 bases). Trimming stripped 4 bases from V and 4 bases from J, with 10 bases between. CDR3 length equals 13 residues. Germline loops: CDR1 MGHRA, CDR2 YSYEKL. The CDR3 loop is CASSRGASTEAFF. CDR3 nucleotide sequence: TGCGCCAGCAGCCGTGGGGCCTCCACTGAAGCTTTCTTT.

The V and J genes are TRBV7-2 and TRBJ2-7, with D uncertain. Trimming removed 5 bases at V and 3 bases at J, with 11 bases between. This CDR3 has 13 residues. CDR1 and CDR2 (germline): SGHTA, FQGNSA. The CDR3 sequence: CASSPRPGYEQYF. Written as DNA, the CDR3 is TGTGCCAGCAGCCCCCGACCGGGCTACGAGCAGTACTTC.

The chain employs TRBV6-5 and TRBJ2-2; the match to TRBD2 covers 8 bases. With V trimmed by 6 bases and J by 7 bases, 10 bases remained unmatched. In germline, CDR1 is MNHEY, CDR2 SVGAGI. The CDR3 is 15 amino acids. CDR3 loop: CASSYRGLVNGELFF. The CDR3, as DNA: TGTGCCAGCAGCTATAGGGGACTAGTTAACGGGGAGCTGTTTTTT.

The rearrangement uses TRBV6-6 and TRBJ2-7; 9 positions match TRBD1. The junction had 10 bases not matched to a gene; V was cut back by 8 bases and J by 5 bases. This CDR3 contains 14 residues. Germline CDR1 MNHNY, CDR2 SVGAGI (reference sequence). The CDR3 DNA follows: TGTGCCAGCCGCCCGGGACAGGGTCGCAACGAGCAGTACTTC. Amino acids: CASRPGQGRNEQYF.

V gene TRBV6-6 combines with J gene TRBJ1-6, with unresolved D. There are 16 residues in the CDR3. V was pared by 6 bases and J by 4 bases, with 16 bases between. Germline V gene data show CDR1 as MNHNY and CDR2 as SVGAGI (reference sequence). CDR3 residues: CASSREGAGYNSPLHF. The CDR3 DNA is TGTGCCAGCAGCCGCGAGGGAGCGGGATATAATTCACCCCTCCACTTT.

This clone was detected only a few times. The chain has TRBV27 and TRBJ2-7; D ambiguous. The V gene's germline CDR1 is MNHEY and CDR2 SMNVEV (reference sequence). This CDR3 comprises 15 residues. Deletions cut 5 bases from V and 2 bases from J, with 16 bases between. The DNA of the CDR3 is TGTGCCAGCAGTCCACATGAAGATGCAACCTACGAGCAGTACTTC. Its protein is CASSPHEDATYEQYF.

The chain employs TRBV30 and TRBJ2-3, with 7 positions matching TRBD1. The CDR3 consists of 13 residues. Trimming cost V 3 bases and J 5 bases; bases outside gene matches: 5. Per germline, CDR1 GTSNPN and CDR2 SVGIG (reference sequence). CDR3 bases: TGTGCCTGGAGCAACTACAGGGGAGATACGCAGTATTTT. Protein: CAWSNYRGDTQYF.

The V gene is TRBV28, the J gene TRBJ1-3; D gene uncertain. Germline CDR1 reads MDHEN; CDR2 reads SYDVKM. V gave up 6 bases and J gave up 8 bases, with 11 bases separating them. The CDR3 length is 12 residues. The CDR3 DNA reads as TGTGCCAGCAGATCCCCAGGCCACACCATATATTTT. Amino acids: CASRSPGHTIYF.

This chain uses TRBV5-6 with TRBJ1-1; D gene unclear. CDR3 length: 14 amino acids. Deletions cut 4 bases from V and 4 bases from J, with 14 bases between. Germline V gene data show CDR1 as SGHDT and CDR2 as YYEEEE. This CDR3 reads CASSIGPVSTEAFF. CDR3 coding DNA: TGTGCCAGCAGCATCGGACCCGTGAGCACTGAAGCTTTCTTT.

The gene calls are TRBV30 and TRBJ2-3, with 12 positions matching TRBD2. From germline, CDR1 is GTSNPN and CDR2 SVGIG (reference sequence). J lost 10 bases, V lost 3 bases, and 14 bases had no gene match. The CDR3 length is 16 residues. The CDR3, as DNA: TGTGCCTGGAGCAAACTAGCGGGGGGACCGGGGGAGGCGCAGTATTTT. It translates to CAWSKLAGGPGEAQYF.

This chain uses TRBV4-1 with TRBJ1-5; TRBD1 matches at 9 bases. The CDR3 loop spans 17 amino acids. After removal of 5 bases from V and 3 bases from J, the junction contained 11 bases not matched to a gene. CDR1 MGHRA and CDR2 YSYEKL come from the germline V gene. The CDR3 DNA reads TGCGCCAGCAGCAGTGCGGTCGGGACAGGGCCCAATCAGCCCCAGCATTTT. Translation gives CASSSAVGTGPNQPQHF.

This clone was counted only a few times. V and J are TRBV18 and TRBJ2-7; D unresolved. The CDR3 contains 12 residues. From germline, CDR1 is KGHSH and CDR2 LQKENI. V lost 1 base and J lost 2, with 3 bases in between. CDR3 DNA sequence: TGTGCCAGCTCACCACGCACCTACGAGCAGTACTTC. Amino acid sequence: CASSPRTYEQYF.